This T cell receptor (beta chain) was found in a study of spatial heterogeneity in lung cancer. Whole-study findings and limits: Ubiquitous expanded tumor TCRs appeared in blood more at resection than follow-up.

Individually, TCR cDNA molecules were each labelled with a unique molecular identifier. TCRdb called the 5' RACE reads again in MiXCR, with one record for every CDR3 protein. The profile shows tens of thousands of distinct CDR3 sequences, 8% of them singletons. Time point given: sample taken at primary tumor resection. The donor population consisted of about 75 patients with untreated, early-stage non-small cell lung cancer. Unsorted whole RNA of tumor, nontumor lung or frozen PBMC was sequenced. This clonotype has ten or more counts. What it binds is not known. J gave up 1 base and V 6 bases, and 10 bases lay outside the gene matches. The CDR3 is made up of 19 amino acids. CDR1 MDHEN and CDR2 SYDVKM come from the germline V gene.

The chain carries TRBV28 and TRBJ2-3; TRBD2 matches at 16 bases. The specimen was PBMCs, collected at surgery. The receptor comes from a male donor with early-stage non-small cell lung cancer. The DNA for the CDR3 is TGTGCCAGCAGGATACCGGGACTAGCGGGAGGGCCGGGCACAGATACGCAGTATTTT. Encoded protein: CASRIPGLAGGPGTDTQYF.